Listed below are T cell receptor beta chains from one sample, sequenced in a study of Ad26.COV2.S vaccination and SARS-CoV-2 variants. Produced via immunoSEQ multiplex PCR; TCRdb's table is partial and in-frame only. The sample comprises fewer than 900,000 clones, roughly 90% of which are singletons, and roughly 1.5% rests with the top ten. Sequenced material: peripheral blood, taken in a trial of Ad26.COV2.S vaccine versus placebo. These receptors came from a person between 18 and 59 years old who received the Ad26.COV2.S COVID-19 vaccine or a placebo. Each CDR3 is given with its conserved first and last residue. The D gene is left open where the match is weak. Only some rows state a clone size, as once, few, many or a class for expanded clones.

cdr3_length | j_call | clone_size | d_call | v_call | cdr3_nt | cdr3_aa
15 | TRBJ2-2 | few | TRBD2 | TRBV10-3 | TGTGCCATCAGTGGTAGCGGGAGTGGAACCGGGGAGCTGTTTTTT | CAISGSGSGTGELFF
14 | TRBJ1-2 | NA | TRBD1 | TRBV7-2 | TGTGCCAGCAGTTGGGAACAGGGGGAGTACGGCTACACCTTC | CASSWEQGEYGYTF
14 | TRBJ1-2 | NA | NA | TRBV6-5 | TGTGCCAGCATTGCGGGATCCGGAAACTATGGCTACACCTTC | CASIAGSGNYGYTF
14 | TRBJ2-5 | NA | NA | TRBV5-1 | TGCGCCAGCAGCTTGAGCGCCGGTAAAGAGACCCAGTACTTC | CASSLSAGKETQYF
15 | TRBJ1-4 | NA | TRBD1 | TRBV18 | TGTGCCAGCTCACCACCGGACAGGACGAGGGAAAAACTGTTTTTT | CASSPPDRTREKLFF
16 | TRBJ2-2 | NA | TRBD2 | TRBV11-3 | TGTGCCAGCAGCCCTCGGGCGGGGGGCGGCACCGGGGAGCTGTTTTTT | CASSPRAGGGTGELFF
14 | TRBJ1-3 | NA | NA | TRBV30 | TGTGCCTGGAGTGTCGGAGGCTCTGGAAACACCATATATTTT | CAWSVGGSGNTIYF
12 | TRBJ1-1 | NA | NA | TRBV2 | TGTGCCAGCAGTGTGGCGGACACTGAAGCTTTCTTT | CASSVADTEAFF
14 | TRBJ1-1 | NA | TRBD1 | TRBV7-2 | TGTGCCAGCAGCGCCGACAGGGCGAACACTGAAGCTTTCTTT | CASSADRANTEAFF
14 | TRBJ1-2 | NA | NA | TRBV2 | TGTGCCAGCAGTATTTCCCGATTCATTGGAGGCTACACCTTC | CASSISRFIGGYTF
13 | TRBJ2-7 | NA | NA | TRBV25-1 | TGTGCCAGCAGTGAGCCCCAGGGTTACGAGCAGTACTTC | CASSEPQGYEQYF
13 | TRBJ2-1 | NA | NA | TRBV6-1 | TGTGCCAGCAGTGAACGGGACGCGTATGAGCAGTTCTTC | CASSERDAYEQFF
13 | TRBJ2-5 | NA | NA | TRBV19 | TGTGCCAGTAGTGTGGGCGTAGCAGAGACCCAGTACTTC | CASSVGVAETQYF
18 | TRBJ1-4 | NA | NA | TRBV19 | TGTGCCAGTAGTATTGGTACCCCCAACCAAGCGGGAGGAGAAAAACTGTTTTTT | CASSIGTPNQAGGEKLFF
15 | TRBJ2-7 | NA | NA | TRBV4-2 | TGTGCCAGCAGCCGGACCCCGGAGGGCTCCTACGAGCAGTACTTC | CASSRTPEGSYEQYF
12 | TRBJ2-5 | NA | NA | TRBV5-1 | TGCGCCAGCAGGGAGGGGGTCGAGACCCAGTACTTC | CASREGVETQYF
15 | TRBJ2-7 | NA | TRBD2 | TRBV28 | TGTGCCAGCAGTAATCCCCTAGCGGGAGTCTACGAGCAGTACTTC | CASSNPLAGVYEQYF
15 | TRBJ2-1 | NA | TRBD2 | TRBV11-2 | TGTGCCAGCAGCTTGGCGGGAGGGCTATACAATGAGCAGTTCTTC | CASSLAGGLYNEQFF
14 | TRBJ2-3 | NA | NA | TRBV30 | TGTGCCTGCCCTGGTACCCTTGCCTCAGAGCCGCAGTATTTT | CACPGTLASEPQYF
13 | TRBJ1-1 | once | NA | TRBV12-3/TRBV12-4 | TGTGCCAGCAGGGACAGTGTGAACACTGAAGCTTTCTTT | CASRDSVNTEAFF
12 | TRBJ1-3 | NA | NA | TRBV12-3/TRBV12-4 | TGTGCCAGCCGCCTCTCTGGAAACACCATATATTTT | CASRLSGNTIYF
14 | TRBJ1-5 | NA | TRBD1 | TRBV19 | TGTGCCAGTAGCACGGACAGGGTAAGGCAGCCCCAGCATTTT | CASSTDRVRQPQHF
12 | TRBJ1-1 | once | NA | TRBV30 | TGTGCCTGGAGCCCAGGGGACACTGAAGCTTTCTTT | CAWSPGDTEAFF
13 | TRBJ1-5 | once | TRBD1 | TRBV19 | TGTGCCACGGACAGGGGGAGCAATCAGCCCCAGCATTTT | CATDRGSNQPQHF
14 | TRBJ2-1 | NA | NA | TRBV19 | TGTGCCAGTAGTATGAGTGCAGCTTTCAATGAGCAGTTCTTC | CASSMSAAFNEQFF
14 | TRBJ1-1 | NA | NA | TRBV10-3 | TGTGCCATCAGTGAGGATTACACGGGAATTGAAGCTTTCTTT | CAISEDYTGIEAFF
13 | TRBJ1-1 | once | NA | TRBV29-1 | TGCAGCGTTCCGGGCCCCCAAAACACTGAAGCTTTCTTT | CSVPGPQNTEAFF
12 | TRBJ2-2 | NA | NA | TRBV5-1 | TGCGCCAGCAGTCCGAACATCGGGGAGCTGTTTTTT | CASSPNIGELFF
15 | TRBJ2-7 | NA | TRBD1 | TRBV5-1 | TGCGCCAGCAGCTTTTGGGACAGGGGGAGCGGCGAGCAGTACTTC | CASSFWDRGSGEQYF
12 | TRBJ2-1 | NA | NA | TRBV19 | TGTGCCAGTAGTTCGACTAGGTATGAGCAGTTCTTC | CASSSTRYEQFF
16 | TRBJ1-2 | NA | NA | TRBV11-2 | TGTGCCAGCAGCTTAAGGGGAAGGAGGGCAGGAGAAGGCTACACCTTC | CASSLRGRRAGEGYTF
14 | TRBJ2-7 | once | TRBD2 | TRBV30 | TGTGCCTGGAGTGTGGGGGGGAGTATCTACGAGCAGTACTTC | CAWSVGGSIYEQYF
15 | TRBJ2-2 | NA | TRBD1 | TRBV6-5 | TGTGCCAGCAGCATGGGACAGGGGACCCCCGGGGAGCTGTTTTTT | CASSMGQGTPGELFF
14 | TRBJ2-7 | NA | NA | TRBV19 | TGTGCCAGTAGCCAGACCAGTTTCTCCTACGAGCAGTACTTC | CASSQTSFSYEQYF
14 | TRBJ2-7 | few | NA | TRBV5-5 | TGTGCCAGCAGCAGGGACGGAAGCTCCTACGAGCAGTACTTC | CASSRDGSSYEQYF
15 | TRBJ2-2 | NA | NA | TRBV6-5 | TGTGCCAGCGGTCCTTGGAACAGGGTTACCGGGGAGCTGTTTTTT | CASGPWNRVTGELFF
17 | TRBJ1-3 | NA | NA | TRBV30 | TGTGCCTGGAGTGAGGGGGTAGGGTGGAACTCTGGAAACACCATATATTTT | CAWSEGVGWNSGNTIYF
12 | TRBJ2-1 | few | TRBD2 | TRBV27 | TGTGCCAGCAGTAGGGCTAGCGGGAGGATGATCTTC | CASSRASGRMIF
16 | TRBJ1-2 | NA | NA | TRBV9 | TGTGCCAGCAGCGTAGGAAGCTCGACAGCCAGACATGGCTACACCTTC | CASSVGSSTARHGYTF
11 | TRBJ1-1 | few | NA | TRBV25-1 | TGTGCCAGCAGAGGGAACACTGAAGCTTTCTTT | CASRGNTEAFF
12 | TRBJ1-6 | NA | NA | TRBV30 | TGTGCCTGGAGTCCCCCAGGGTCACCCCTCCACTTT | CAWSPPGSPLHF
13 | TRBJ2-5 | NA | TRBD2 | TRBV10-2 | TGCGCCAGCAGATTAGCGGGCCAAGAGACCCAGTACTTC | CASRLAGQETQYF
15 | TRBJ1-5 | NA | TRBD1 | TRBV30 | TGTGCCTGGAGTAAAGGGACAGGGATCAATCAGCCCCAGCATTTT | CAWSKGTGINQPQHF
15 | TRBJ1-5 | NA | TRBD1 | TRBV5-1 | TGCGCCAGCAGCAGAGGGACAGGTTATAATCAGCCCCAGCATTTT | CASSRGTGYNQPQHF
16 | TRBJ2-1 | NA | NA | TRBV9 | TGTGCCAGCAGCGTAGTTGGGGGAGAGGCTTACAATGAGCAGTTCTTC | CASSVVGGEAYNEQFF
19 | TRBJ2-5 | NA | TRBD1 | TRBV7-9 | TGTGCCAGCAGCTTAGCGCGCGGGCGGGGGACAGGGTCCCAAGAGACCCAGTACTTC | CASSLARGRGTGSQETQYF
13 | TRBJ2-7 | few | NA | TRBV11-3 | TGTGCCAGCAGCTTAGAGGCCCAAGGCGAGCAGTACTTC | CASSLEAQGEQYF
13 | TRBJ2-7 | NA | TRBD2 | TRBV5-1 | TGCGCCAGCAGCTTGGTGACTAGCAACGAGCAGTACTTC | CASSLVTSNEQYF
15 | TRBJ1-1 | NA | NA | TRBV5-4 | TGTGCCAGCAGCTTGGATAGTAGGGGGAACACTGAAGCTTTCTTT | CASSLDSRGNTEAFF
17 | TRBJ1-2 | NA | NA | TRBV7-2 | TGTGCCAGCAGCTCCGGGACGGACCTATCCCAGGGCTATGGCTACACCTTC | CASSSGTDLSQGYGYTF
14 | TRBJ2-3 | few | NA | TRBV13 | TGTGCCAGCAGCTTAGGCGCTAGCACAGATACGCAGTATTTT | CASSLGASTDTQYF
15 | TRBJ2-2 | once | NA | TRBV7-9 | TGTGCCAGCAGTCAAGGGGCGGCGAACACCGGGGAGCTGTTTTTT | CASSQGAANTGELFF
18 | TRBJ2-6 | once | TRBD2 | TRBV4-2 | TGTGCCAGCAGCCGATTGGGACTAGCAGGCTCTGGGGCCAACGTCCTGACTTTC | CASSRLGLAGSGANVLTF
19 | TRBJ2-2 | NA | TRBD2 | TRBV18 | TGTGCCAGCTCACCCTACCCACTCATAGCGGGAGAAAACACCGGGGAGCTGTTTTTT | CASSPYPLIAGENTGELFF
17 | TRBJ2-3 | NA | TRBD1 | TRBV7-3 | TGTGCCAGCAGCTTAACTGGACAGGGCGGGAGCACAGATACGCAGTATTTT | CASSLTGQGGSTDTQYF
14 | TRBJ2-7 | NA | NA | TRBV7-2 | TGTGCCAGCAGCTTAGGGACAGAACCCTACGAGCAGTACTTC | CASSLGTEPYEQYF
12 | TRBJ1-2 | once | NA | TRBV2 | TGTGCCAGCAGTGAACAGAACTATGGCTACACCTTC | CASSEQNYGYTF